This T cell receptor (beta chain) was identified during a study of a mutant IDH1 vaccine in newly diagnosed glioma. On the study more broadly: Standard pretreatment was either radiotherapy, temozolomide, or, for most, radiochemotherapy with temozolomide.

Looked up from germline, CDR1 is SGHRS and CDR2 is YFSETQ. The CDR3 spans 20 residues. After removal of 4 bases from V and 0 bases from J, the junction contained 16 bases not matched to a gene. General study points: Among top peripheral T cell clonotypes, changes seemed unrelated to pseudoprogression. The vaccine induced immune responses, and these occurred in around 93% of patients.

The table came from immunoSEQ multiplex PCR; TCRdb's copy has only in-frame clones and leaves some out. The profile shows approximately 50,000 clones, about four fifths of them singletons. Details on this clone: The antigen is unknown.

Sample time point: week 47, end of study. It was 300 ug of mutant IDH1 20-mer peptide that made up each vaccine dose, given with topical imiquimod. The study enrolled donors with new WHO grade 3 or 4 IDH1-mutant, ATRX-lost astrocytomas. The receptor was derived from a woman between 50 and 59 years old with glioma. The source material was PBMCs, sampled from a glioma patient whose treatment included an IDH1 peptide vaccine. V usage is TRBV5-1 and J usage is TRBJ1-1, with 12 bases aligning to TRBD1. CDR3 amino acids: CASSTGTGGGRSIMNTEAFF. Here the CDR3 DNA reads TGCGCCAGCAGCACGGGGACAGGGGGCGGACGTTCTATCATGAACACTGAAGCTTTCTTT.